The clone carrying this TCR beta chain was seen repeatedly, ten times or more. This sample stems from a study of T cell repertoires in cytomegalovirus infection. CDR3 length: 15 residues. V lost 2 bases to trimming and J lost 3 bases, with 13 bases between them. The germline V gene has CDR1 MDHEN and CDR2 SYDVKM. TCRdb used MiXCR to reprocess the reads, holding one entry per CDR3 protein. Counted here are hundreds of thousands of distinct CDR3 sequences, approximately 7% occurring once; the ten biggest clones make up 5.5% to 8%. The chain uses TRBV28 and TRBJ2-5; no reliable D call. The clonotype was recovered from a human donor in good health (CMV status not recorded). Some clones in this sample may be carry-over from other donors' samples. Sequenced input: PBMCs. DNA for the CDR3: TGTGCCAGCAGTTTAATCTCCGGTCAGAAAGAGACCCAGTACTTC. Translating it yields CASSLISGQKETQYF.